This entry lists 18 T cell receptor beta chains sequenced from one sample in a study of control samples from healthy donors and cancer patients. The data were produced by immunoSEQ multiplex PCR, yet TCRdb's version contains in-frame clones alone and is incomplete. The table shows 170,000 or so clones, with approximately 94% occurring only once. Sequencing used blood. The receptors come from a young woman in good health.

V is TRBV20-1 and J is TRBJ2-7, with a tentative D call TRBD2 (5 bases). Deletions cut 3 bases from V and 1 base from J, with 13 bases between. Germline V lookup: CDR1 DFQATT, CDR2 SNEGSKA (reference sequence). This CDR3 is 14 amino acids long. CDR3 protein: CSASQLGRSYEQYF. The CDR3, as DNA: TGCAGTGCTAGTCAACTAGGCAGGTCCTACGAGCAGTACTTC.

The chain links TRBV19 to TRBJ2-4, with D tentatively TRBD1 or TRBD2 (5 bases each). Germline CDR1 is LNHDA and CDR2 is SQIVND (reference sequence). Deletions cut 6 bases from V and 0 bases from J, with 12 bases between. The CDR3 length is 15 residues. CDR3 coding DNA: TGTGCCAGTAGGAATACAGGACTAGCCAAAAACATTCAGTACTTC. Its protein product is CASRNTGLAKNIQYF. Drawing the rest from reference TRBV19 and TRBJ2-4, the complete variable domain is DGGITQSPKYLFRKEGQNVTLSCEQNLNHDAMYWYRQDPGQGLRLIYYSQIVNDFQKGDIAEGYSVSREKKESFPLTVTSAQKNPTAFYLCASRNTGLAKNIQYFGAGTRLSVL.

This clone has only a few counts. DNA of the CDR3: TGTGCCAGCAGCCTCTGGGGCTCGGGGGATCAGCCCCAGCATTTT. Translated: CASSLWGSGDQPQHF. The V call is TRBV5-4, the J call TRBJ1-5; maybe TRBD1 (5 bases). The CDR3 contains 15 residues. Trimming cost V 4 bases and J 5 bases, with 16 bases left between them. The V gene's germline CDR1 is SGHNT and CDR2 YYREEE (reference sequence).

This clone was observed a few times. The chain employs TRBV6-6 and TRBJ1-2; the D gene is possibly TRBD1 (6 bases). Trimming removed 4 bases from V and 6 bases from J, with 9 bases in between. The CDR3 covers 12 residues. The germline CDR1 and CDR2 sequences are MNHNY and SVGAGI (reference sequence). The CDR3 loop is CASSFRDNGYTF. The CDR3 nucleotides read TGTGCCAGCAGTTTCCGGGACAATGGCTACACCTTC.

Of note for this clone: Mismatch with germline at one junction end may stem from a read error. This sequence joins TRBV10-3 and TRBJ2-7; D ambiguous. This CDR3 spans 11 amino acids. In germline, CDR1 is ENHRY, CDR2 SYGVKD. The CDR3 loop is CAISSSHEQYF. The CDR3 DNA follows: TGTGCCATCAGTTCCTCCCACGAGCAGTACTTC.

The V call is TRBV27, the J call TRBJ2-7; D might be TRBD1 (6 bases). CDR1 is MNHEY and CDR2 is SMNVEV in the germline V gene (reference sequence). This CDR3 contains 14 residues. The V end lost 7 bases, the J end lost 0 bases, and 13 bases lay between the germline ends. CDR3 protein: CASTPTGSSYEQYF. CDR3 coding DNA: TGTGCCAGCACCCCTACAGGGAGCTCCTACGAGCAGTACTTC.

This clone was found once. V and J are TRBV19 and TRBJ2-1; tentative D call: TRBD2 (5 bases). Trimming cost V 1 base and J 0 bases, with 10 bases left between them. Germline CDR1 reads LNHDA; CDR2 reads SQIVND (reference sequence). This CDR3 contains 16 residues. CDR3 in DNA: TGTGCCAGTAGTATAGGGCGGGCGTCCTCCTACAATGAGCAGTTCTTC. Translated, it gives CASSIGRASSYNEQFF.

The chain has TRBV29-1 and TRBJ1-2, with 9 bases matching TRBD1. V trimming: 4 bases; J trimming: 3 bases; junction bases outside the gene matches: 0. The CDR3 is made up of 12 amino acids. Germline CDR1 is SQVTM and CDR2 is ANQGSEA. CDR3 protein: CSVGTGDYGYTF. CDR3 sequence (DNA): TGCAGCGTTGGGACAGGGGACTATGGCTACACCTTC.

V is TRBV7-9 and J is TRBJ2-7, with D hard to call. CDR1 and CDR2 from the germline V gene are SEHNR and FQNEAQ (reference sequence). Deletions cut 0 bases from V and 4 bases from J, with 7 bases between. The length of the CDR3 is 13 residues. The CDR3 DNA reads as TGTGCCAGCAGCTTAGCATCACAGTACGAGCAGTACTTC. Translating it yields CASSLASQYEQYF. Full variable domain (outside the CDR3, taken from reference TRBV7-9 and TRBJ2-7): DTGVSQNPRHKITKRGQNVTFRCDPISEHNRLYWYRQTLGQGPEFLTYFQNEAQLEKSRLLSDRFSAERPKGSFSTLEIQRTEQGDSAMYLCASSLASQYEQYFGPGTRLTVT.

This chain joins TRBV7-9 and TRBJ1-2; no clear D. The ends were cut back, 4 bases at V and 7 bases at J, with 22 bases in the middle. Germline loops: CDR1 SEHNR, CDR2 FQNEAQ (reference sequence). The CDR3 has 16 residues. This chain's CDR3 is CASSYRSGIRDGGYTF. For the CDR3, the DNA is TGTGCCAGCAGCTACCGATCCGGGATCCGAGACGGTGGCTACACCTTC.

The chain carries TRBV29-1 and TRBJ2-3; possible D gene TRBD2, 5 bases. V lost 1 base and J lost 4, with 9 bases in between. Germline CDR1 SQVTM, CDR2 ANQGSEA. The CDR3 is 13 residues long. In DNA form, the CDR3 reads TGCAGCGTTGAAGGAGGGAGCGCAGATACGCAGTATTTT. The encoded protein is CSVEGGSADTQYF.

V is TRBV7-2 and J is TRBJ2-1; the match to TRBD2 covers 9 bases. The V gene end was trimmed by 5 bases and the J gene end by 8 bases; junction bases not matched to a gene: 13. CDR1 and CDR2 (germline): SGHTA, FQGNSA. The CDR3 is 16 residues long. The CDR3 nucleotides read TGTGCCAGCAGCCTCTCCCCGCGGGAGGGCCGCGATGAGCAGTTCTTC. This sequence encodes CASSLSPREGRDEQFF.

This chain connects TRBV19 to TRBJ1-2; 8 bases match TRBD1. CDR3 length: 12 residues. V lost 5 bases to trimming and J lost 7 bases; unmatched junction nucleotides: 3. Germline V gene sequence: CDR1 LNHDA, CDR2 SQIVND (reference sequence). The CDR3, as DNA: TGTGCCAGTAGTGTGGGGACAGGTGGCTACACCTTC. Translated: CASSVGTGGYTF.

The chain employs TRBV27 and TRBJ2-5, with a weak D call TRBD2 (6 bases). The V gene's germline CDR1 is MNHEY and CDR2 SMNVEV (reference sequence). The CDR3 is 15 amino acids. The V end was cut by 5 bases, the J end by 7 bases, with 20 bases between. CDR3 DNA sequence: TGTGCCAGCAGTCCCTACGACGGGCTGGGAGGGACCCAGTACTTC. It translates to CASSPYDGLGGTQYF.

This clone was counted a single time. This sequence joins TRBV18 and TRBJ1-2, with D unclear. Trimming stripped 6 bases from V and 4 bases from J, with 21 bases between. Germline loops: CDR1 KGHSH, CDR2 LQKENI. This CDR3 has 16 residues. The CDR3: CASSLTDGATGYGYTF. The CDR3 nucleotides read TGTGCCAGCTCCCTGACCGATGGTGCGACGGGCTATGGCTACACCTTC.

V gene TRBV29-1 combines with J gene TRBJ1-5; 11 bases agree with TRBD1. Germline CDR1 and CDR2: SQVTM and ANQGSEA. The CDR3 is made up of 15 amino acids. V shed 0 bases, J shed 7 bases, and the junction held 5 bases outside the gene matches. The CDR3 region has the DNA TGCAGCGTTGAAGAGAACGGGACAGGGGGACAGCCCCAGCATTTT. The encoded protein is CSVEENGTGGQPQHF.

The rearrangement links TRBV5-5 to TRBJ1-1; D gene unclear. The V end lost 6 bases, the J end lost 3 bases, and 15 bases lay between the germline ends. The CDR3 runs 14 residues. Per the germline V gene, CDR1 is SGHKS and CDR2 is YYEKEE (reference sequence). The CDR3 region has the DNA TGTGCCAGCATCAAGGAAATGAGGGACACTGAAGCTTTCTTT. This gives the protein CASIKEMRDTEAFF. The variable domain in full, completed from reference TRBV5-5 and TRBJ1-1, reads DAGVTQSPTHLIKTRGQQVTLRCSPISGHKSVSWYQQVLGQGPQFIFQYYEKEERGRGNFPDRFSARQFPNYSSELNVNALLLGDSALYLCASIKEMRDTEAFFGQGTRLTVV.

The chain employs TRBV7-2 and TRBJ2-7; D unclear. The CDR3 runs to 11 residues. Germline CDR1 SGHTA, CDR2 FQGNSA. V lost 2 bases and J lost 5, with 4 bases in between. In DNA form, the CDR3 reads TGTGCCAGCAGCTTATGGAACGAGCAGTACTTC. Translating it yields CASSLWNEQYF.